The 32 T cell receptor beta chains in this list originate from one sample, sequenced in a study of T cell responses to AZD1222 COVID-19 vaccine. The protocol was immunoSEQ multiplex PCR, while the TCRdb copy is restricted to in-frame clones and leaves out a portion. The table has some 180,000 clones, 90% seen once. The input for sequencing was peripheral blood, taken on day 0 of AZD1222 vaccination. The origin of the receptors is an adult in good health.

The chain carries TRBV7-8 and TRBJ1-3, with 8 bases identical to TRBD1. There are 17 residues in the CDR3. Germline CDR1 and CDR2: SGHVS and FQNEAQ. The junction had 7 bases not matched to a gene; V was cut back by 3 bases and J by 0 bases. The CDR3 DNA sequence: TGTGCCAGCAGCTTCGCGACAGGGGTCTACTCTGGAAACACCATATATTTT. This sequence encodes CASSFATGVYSGNTIYF.

The CDR3 DNA is TGTGCCTGGAGGGGGCCAGGCCTAAATTCACCCCTCCACTTT. Protein sequence: CAWRGPGLNSPLHF. The chain recombines TRBV30 with TRBJ1-6; maybe TRBD1 (5 bases). Per the germline V gene, CDR1 is GTSNPN and CDR2 is SVGIG (reference sequence). The CDR3 length is 14 residues. Between the trimmed V and J ends, which lost 3 bases and 7 bases, there was a span of 13 bases.

The chain couples TRBV6-2 or TRBV6-3 to TRBJ1-2, with D unresolved. The germline V gene encodes CDR1 MNHEY and CDR2 SVGEGT. The CDR3 covers 13 residues. The germline V and J ends were trimmed by 1 base and 3 bases, with 6 bases remaining between them. CDR3 region: CASSYLTDYGYTF. In DNA, the CDR3 is TGTGCCAGCAGTTACTTGACGGACTATGGCTACACCTTC.

The V gene is TRBV7-2, the J gene TRBJ2-1, with D hard to call. Trimming stripped 4 bases from V and 7 bases from J, with 8 bases between. CDR3 length equals 12 residues. Germline loops: CDR1 SGHTA, CDR2 FQGNSA. The CDR3 bases are TGTGCCAGCAGCTCGAAGGGTAATGAGCAGTTCTTC. Translated, it gives CASSSKGNEQFF. Variable domain in full (rest from reference TRBV7-2 and TRBJ2-1): GAGVSQSPSNKVTEKGKDVELRCDPISGHTALYWYRQSLGQGLEFLIYFQGNSAPDKSGLPSDRFSAERTGGSVSTLTIQRTQQEDSAVYLCASSSKGNEQFFGPGTRLTVL.

This clone was picked up one time. The chain recombines TRBV7-2 with TRBJ2-1; maybe TRBD2 (5 bases). The germline V gene encodes CDR1 SGHTA and CDR2 FQGNSA. Trimming shortened V by 2 bases and J by 3 bases, and 8 bases separated the two germline ends. This CDR3 has 14 residues. The CDR3 protein is CASSLTTSYNEQFF. CDR3 DNA sequence: TGTGCCAGCAGCTTAACCACTAGCTACAATGAGCAGTTCTTC.

This clone appeared a single time. This chain links TRBV28 with TRBJ2-7; D could derive from TRBD1 or TRBD2 (6 bases each). V lost 4 bases, J lost 2 bases, and 15 bases lay in between. This CDR3 is 15 amino acids long. The germline V gene encodes CDR1 MDHEN and CDR2 SYDVKM. The CDR3 reads CASSSGAFTTYEQYF. CDR3 nucleotide sequence: TGTGCCAGCAGTTCGGGGGCTTTTACCACCTACGAGCAGTACTTC.

The CDR3 protein is CASSYQGQGGTDTQYF. CDR3 nucleotide sequence: TGTGCCAGCAGTTACCAGGGACAGGGAGGCACAGATACGCAGTATTTT. This chain uses TRBV6-5 with TRBJ2-3; TRBD1 matches at 9 bases. The germline gives CDR1 MNHEY, CDR2 SVGAGI. The V segment lost 2 bases and the J segment 1 base; nucleotides outside the gene matches: 4. CDR3 length: 16 residues.

The rearrangement uses TRBV28 and TRBJ2-7; D is unclear. V shed 1 base and J shed 6 bases, with 7 bases lying between them. Per the germline V gene, CDR1 is MDHEN and CDR2 is SYDVKM. This CDR3 has 12 amino acids. The CDR3 here is CASSLFPSEQYF. For the CDR3, the DNA is TGTGCCAGCAGTTTATTCCCCTCCGAGCAGTACTTC.

A word on this clone: Other DNA sequences in this specimen translate into the identical CDR3. V is TRBV6-5 and J is TRBJ2-7; maybe TRBD2 (6 bases). Germline V gene data show CDR1 as MNHEY and CDR2 as SVGAGI. The CDR3 spans 11 residues. V was clipped by 9 bases and J by 2 bases, with 8 bases between them. CDR3 DNA sequence: TGTGCCAGTACGGGGGCCTACGAGCAGTACTTC. The encoded protein is CASTGAYEQYF.

This chain links TRBV11-1 with TRBJ2-5, with TRBD1 identical over 7 bases. V was clipped by 8 bases and J by 2 bases; unmatched bases: 8. This CDR3 is 14 amino acids long. Looked up from germline, CDR1 is SGHAT and CDR2 is FQDESV (reference sequence). The chain's CDR3 is CASQGVLGQETQYF. The CDR3 coding sequence is TGTGCCAGCCAGGGGGTCTTGGGTCAAGAGACCCAGTACTTC.

The CDR3 is CASSRGRNNEQFF. The DNA of the CDR3 is TGTGCCAGCAGCCGAGGGAGAAACAATGAGCAGTTCTTC. The chain uses TRBV3-1 (or the pseudogene TRBV3-2) and TRBJ2-1, with a possible D match to TRBD2 (5 bases). The V and J ends lost 4 bases and 5 bases respectively, with 9 bases between them. Germline CDR1 reads LGHDT; CDR2 reads YNNKEL (reference sequence). The CDR3 covers 13 residues.

The chain carries TRBV28 and TRBJ2-2; D may be TRBD1 or TRBD2 (6 bases each). Trimming removed 5 bases from V and 4 bases from J, with 14 bases in between. Germline CDR1 MDHEN, CDR2 SYDVKM. The CDR3 covers 15 residues. DNA for the CDR3: TGTGCCAGCAGTCGTCGGGGGCTGATCACCGGGGAGCTGTTTTTT. Its translation: CASSRRGLITGELFF.

The J gene is TRBJ1-5, the V gene TRBV29-1; D not resolved. CDR3 length: 12 amino acids. Trimming took off 4 bases at V and 5 bases at J, with 9 bases between the two ends. Germline V gene sequence: CDR1 SQVTM, CDR2 ANQGSEA. The CDR3 nucleotides are TGCAGCGTTGGGGCGAGAGATCAGCCCCAGCATTTT. Residues: CSVGARDQPQHF. Combining the CDR3 with reference TRBV29-1 and TRBJ1-5 gives the whole variable domain SAVISQKPSRDICQRGTSLTIQCQVDSQVTMMFWYRQQPGQSLTLIATANQGSEATYESGFVIDKFPISRPNLTFSTLTVSNMSPEDSSIYLCSVGARDQPQHFGDGTRLSIL.

The CDR3, as DNA: TGCGCCAGCAGTGGGCCGAACGAGAGGGGAAGTCACAATGAGCAGTTCTTC. Its translation is CASSGPNERGSHNEQFF. The rearrangement joins TRBV10-1 to TRBJ2-1, with D perhaps TRBD1 or TRBD2 (5 bases each). The germline CDR1 and CDR2 sequences are WNHNN and SYGVQD (reference sequence). The CDR3 covers 17 residues. The V end lost 4 bases, the J end lost 5 bases, and 21 bases lay between the germline ends.

The chain joins TRBV11-1 to TRBJ1-2; D may be TRBD1 (5 bases). Per the germline V gene, CDR1 is SGHAT and CDR2 is FQDESV (reference sequence). The CDR3 contains 15 residues. Trimming shortened V by 5 bases and J by 0 bases, and 13 bases separated the two germline ends. The CDR3 sequence: CASSPRDSANYGYTF. In nucleotides, the CDR3 is TGTGCCAGCAGCCCCAGGGACTCAGCTAACTATGGCTACACCTTC.

The chain carries TRBV7-2 and TRBJ1-1, with D uncertain. The CDR3 is 13 amino acids. The V gene's germline CDR1 is SGHTA and CDR2 FQGNSA. Deletions cut 2 bases from V and 8 bases from J, with 12 bases between. CDR3 in DNA: TGTGCCAGCAGCTTACCCGGACCGGGGGAAGCTTTCTTT. Translation gives CASSLPGPGEAFF.

V is TRBV7-9 and J is TRBJ2-5, with D possibly being TRBD1 (5 bases). The ends were cut back, 0 bases at V and 5 bases at J, with 13 bases in the middle. The CDR3 contains 15 residues. The germline V gene has CDR1 SEHNR and CDR2 FQNEAQ (reference sequence). CDR3 nucleotides: TGTGCCAGCAGCTTAGCCCAGGGCCTTGGGGAGACCCAGTACTTC. Amino acid sequence: CASSLAQGLGETQYF.

Here the CDR3 DNA reads TGTGCCACCTTGACTACCCGAAATGAAAAACTGTTTTTT. It encodes CATLTTRNEKLFF. The rearrangement links TRBV2 to TRBJ1-4, with D hard to call. The CDR3 covers 13 residues. The V gene's germline CDR1 is SNHLY and CDR2 FYNNEI. V lost 10 bases, J lost 5 bases, and 14 bases lay in between.

The rearrangement links TRBV18 to TRBJ2-2; 8 nucleotides align to TRBD1. This CDR3 has 17 amino acids. V shed 2 bases, J shed 0 bases, and the junction held 5 bases outside the gene matches. CDR1 and CDR2 from the germline V gene are KGHSH and LQKENI. CDR3 sequence reads: CASSPSGTGSNTGELFF. The CDR3 DNA follows: TGTGCCAGCTCACCATCGGGGACAGGATCGAACACCGGGGAGCTGTTTTTT.

The chain employs TRBV6-1 and TRBJ1-5; possibly TRBD1 for D (6 bases). The CDR3 extends over 15 amino acids. Germline V gene data show CDR1 as MNHNS and CDR2 as SASEGT. Trimming stripped 2 bases from V and 8 bases from J, with 16 bases between. The CDR3 DNA reads TGTGCCAGCAGTGAACGTGGGCAGGGGTGGAAGCCCCAGCATTTT. The encoded protein is CASSERGQGWKPQHF.

CDR3 bases: TGTGCCAGCACGGACGGGATAAGAGCTTTCTTT. Amino acids: CASTDGIRAFF. This chain connects TRBV28 to TRBJ1-1, with D unclear. The CDR3 runs 11 residues. Deletions cut 7 bases from V and 10 bases from J, with 13 bases between. Germline V gene data show CDR1 as MDHEN and CDR2 as SYDVKM. Based on the CDR3 plus reference TRBV28 and TRBJ1-1, the full variable domain is DVKVTQSSRYLVKRTGEKVFLECVQDMDHENMFWYRQDPGLGLRLIYFSYDVKMKEKGDIPEGYSVSREKKERFSLILESASTNQTSMYLCASTDGIRAFFGQGTRLTVV.

The V and J genes are TRBV18 and TRBJ1-1; D not certain. CDR3 length: 14 residues. Germline CDR1 reads KGHSH; CDR2 reads LQKENI. V was cut by 0 bases and J by 8 bases, with 13 bases left in between. The CDR3: CASSPPSGEREAFF. The CDR3 DNA is TGTGCCAGCTCACCACCGTCCGGGGAACGGGAAGCTTTCTTT. The whole variable domain, remainder taken from reference TRBV18 and TRBJ1-1, is NAGVMQNPRHLVRRRGQEARLRCSPMKGHSHVYWYRQLPEEGLKFMVYLQKENIIDESGMPKERFSAEFPKEGPSILRIQQVVRGDSAAYFCASSPPSGEREAFFGQGTRLTVV.

In DNA form, the CDR3 reads TGTGCCAGCAGTTTTGACTATTACACTGAAGCTTTCTTT. Protein sequence: CASSFDYYTEAFF. V usage is TRBV28 and J usage is TRBJ1-1; D uncertain. Germline V lookup: CDR1 MDHEN, CDR2 SYDVKM. This CDR3 is 13 amino acids long. Trimming removed 3 bases from V and 3 bases from J, with 8 bases in between.

There are a few counts of this clone. The V gene is TRBV10-1, the J gene TRBJ2-3; 9 bases map to TRBD2. The junction had 3 bases not matched to a gene; V was cut back by 3 bases and J by 2 bases. The germline CDR1 and CDR2 sequences are WNHNN and SYGVQD (reference sequence). This CDR3 is 15 amino acids long. CDR3 sequence: CASSEPSGDTDTQYF. In DNA, the CDR3 is TGCGCCAGCAGTGAACCTAGCGGGGACACAGATACGCAGTATTTT.

This clone was observed a handful of times. This chain joins TRBV7-8 and TRBJ1-2, with a tentative D call TRBD1 (6 bases). The V gene lost 4 bases and the J gene lost 8 bases, with 14 bases spanning the gap. The CDR3 extends over 13 amino acids. CDR1 is SGHVS, CDR2 FQNEAQ, per germline. The chain's CDR3 is CASSSGAGQGYTF. In DNA, the CDR3 is TGTGCCAGCAGCTCAGGGGCAGGGCAGGGCTACACCTTC.

Concerning this clone itself: The sample contains more than one DNA sequence encoding this CDR3. The chain has TRBV30 and TRBJ2-7, with D unclear. The germline V gene has CDR1 GTSNPN and CDR2 SVGIG (reference sequence). CDR3 size: 12 residues. The V end was cut by 0 bases, the J end by 3 bases, with 6 bases between. In DNA, the CDR3 is TGTGCCTGGAGTGTAACCAGCTACGAGCAGTACTTC. It encodes CAWSVTSYEQYF. Full variable domain (remainder filled in from reference TRBV30 and TRBJ2-7): SQTIHQWPATLVQPVGSPLSLECTVEGTSNPNLYWYRQAAGRGLQLLFYSVGIGQISSEVPQNLSASRPQDRQFILSSKKLLLSDSGFYLCAWSVTSYEQYFGPGTRLTVT.

The chain joins TRBV4-1 to TRBJ2-1, with 8 bases that match TRBD2. J lost 4 bases, V lost 4 bases, and 6 bases had no gene match. The CDR3 covers 15 residues. Looked up from germline, CDR1 is MGHRA and CDR2 is YSYEKL. The CDR3, as DNA: TGCGCCAGCAGCCCGATAGCGGGGAGTTACAATGAGCAGTTCTTC. Amino acid sequence: CASSPIAGSYNEQFF.

This sequence joins TRBV2 and TRBJ1-2; D is uncertain. The length of the CDR3 is 14 residues. CDR1 is SNHLY, CDR2 FYNNEI, per germline. V was pared by 1 base and J by 6 bases, with 12 bases between. The CDR3 loop reads CASSEGQGPDGYTF. The CDR3 nucleotides are TGTGCCAGCAGTGAAGGCCAAGGACCAGATGGCTACACCTTC.

This clone was seen a handful of times. V usage is TRBV5-1 and J usage is TRBJ2-1, with D unresolved. CDR3 length: 13 residues. CDR1 is SGHRS, CDR2 YFSETQ, per germline. V was clipped by 6 bases and J by 7 bases, with 14 bases between them. CDR3 in amino acids: CASTTMGSNEQFF. The CDR3 DNA is TGCGCCAGCACCACTATGGGATCGAATGAGCAGTTCTTC.

The chain combines TRBV7-2 with TRBJ2-2, with 12 bases matching TRBD2. The CDR3 consists of 15 residues. V lost 3 bases to trimming and J lost 9 bases; unmatched junction nucleotides: 5. Germline V gene sequence: CDR1 SGHTA, CDR2 FQGNSA. As DNA, the CDR3 is TGTGCCAGCAGCTTCGCTAGCGGGAGGGCCAGGGAGCTGTTTTTT. As protein: CASSFASGRARELFF. The whole variable domain, remainder taken from reference TRBV7-2 and TRBJ2-2, is GAGVSQSPSNKVTEKGKDVELRCDPISGHTALYWYRQSLGQGLEFLIYFQGNSAPDKSGLPSDRFSAERTGGSVSTLTIQRTQQEDSAVYLCASSFASGRARELFFGEGSRLTVL.

V and J are TRBV28 and TRBJ1-1, with D perhaps TRBD1 (5 bases). The V gene lost 4 bases and the J gene lost 7 bases, with 7 bases spanning the gap. This CDR3 comprises 11 residues. Looked up from germline, CDR1 is MDHEN and CDR2 is SYDVKM. CDR3: CASSYRREAFF. The CDR3 region has the DNA TGTGCCAGCAGTTACAGGCGTGAAGCTTTCTTT.

The V and J genes are TRBV28 and TRBJ2-2; a possible D gene is TRBD1 (6 bases). Trimming took 2 bases from V and 7 from J, leaving 11 bases between them. There are 14 residues in the CDR3. The V gene's germline CDR1 is MDHEN and CDR2 SYDVKM. The CDR3 nucleotides read TGTGCCAGCAGTTTACCTCAGGGGAACGGGGAGCTGTTTTTT. It is translated as CASSLPQGNGELFF.